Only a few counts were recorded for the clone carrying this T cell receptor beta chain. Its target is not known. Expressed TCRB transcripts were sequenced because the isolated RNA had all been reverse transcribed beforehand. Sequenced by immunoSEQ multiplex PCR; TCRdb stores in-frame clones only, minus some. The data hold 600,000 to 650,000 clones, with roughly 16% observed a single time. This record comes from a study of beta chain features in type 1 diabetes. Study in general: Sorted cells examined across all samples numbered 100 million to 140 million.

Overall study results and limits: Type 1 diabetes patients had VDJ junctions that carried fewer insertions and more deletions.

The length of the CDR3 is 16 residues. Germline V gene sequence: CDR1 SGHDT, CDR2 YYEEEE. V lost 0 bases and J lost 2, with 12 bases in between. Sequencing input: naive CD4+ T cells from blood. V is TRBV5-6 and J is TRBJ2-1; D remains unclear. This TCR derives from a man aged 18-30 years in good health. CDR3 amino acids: CASSLGSGNTYNEQFF. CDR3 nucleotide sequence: TGTGCCAGCAGCTTGGGGTCAGGAAACACCTACAATGAGCAGTTCTTC.